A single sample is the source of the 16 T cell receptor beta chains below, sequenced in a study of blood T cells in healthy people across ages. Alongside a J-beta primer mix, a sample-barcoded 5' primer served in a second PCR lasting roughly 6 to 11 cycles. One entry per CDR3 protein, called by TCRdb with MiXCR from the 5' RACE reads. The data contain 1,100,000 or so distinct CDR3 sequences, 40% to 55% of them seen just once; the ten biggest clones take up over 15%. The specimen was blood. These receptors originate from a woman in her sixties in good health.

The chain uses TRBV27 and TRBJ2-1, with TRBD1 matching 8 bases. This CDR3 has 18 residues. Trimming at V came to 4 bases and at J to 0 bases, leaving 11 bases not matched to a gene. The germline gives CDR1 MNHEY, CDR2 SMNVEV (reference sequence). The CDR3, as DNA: TGTGCCAGCAGTTCGACCCCCTGGACAGGGCTCTCCTACAATGAGCAGTTCTTC. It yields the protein CASSSTPWTGLSYNEQFF.

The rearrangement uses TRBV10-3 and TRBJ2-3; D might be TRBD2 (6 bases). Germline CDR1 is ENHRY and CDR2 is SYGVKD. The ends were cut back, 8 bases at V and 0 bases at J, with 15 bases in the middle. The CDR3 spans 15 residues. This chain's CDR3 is CAIRDPGTSTDTQYF. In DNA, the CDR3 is TGTGCCATCCGGGACCCCGGGACTAGCACAGATACGCAGTATTTT.

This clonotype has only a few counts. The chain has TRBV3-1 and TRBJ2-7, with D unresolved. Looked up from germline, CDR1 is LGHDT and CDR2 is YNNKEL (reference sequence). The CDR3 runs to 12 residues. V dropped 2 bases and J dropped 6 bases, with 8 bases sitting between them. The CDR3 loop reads CASSQSDVEQYF. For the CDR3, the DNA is TGTGCCAGCAGCCAATCGGATGTCGAGCAGTACTTC.

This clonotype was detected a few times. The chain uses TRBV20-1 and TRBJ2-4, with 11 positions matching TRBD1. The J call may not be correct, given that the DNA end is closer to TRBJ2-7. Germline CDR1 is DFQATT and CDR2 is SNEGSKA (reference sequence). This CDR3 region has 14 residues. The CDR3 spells CSARRGQGAYEQYF. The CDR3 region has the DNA TGCAGTGCTAGGCGTGGACAGGGGGCATACGAGCAGTACTTC.

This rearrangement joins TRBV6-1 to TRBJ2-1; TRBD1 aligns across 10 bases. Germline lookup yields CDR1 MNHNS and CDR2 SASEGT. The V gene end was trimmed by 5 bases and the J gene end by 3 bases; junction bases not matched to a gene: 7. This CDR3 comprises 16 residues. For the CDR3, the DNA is TGTGCCAGCAGTAAAGACAGGGGGCGTATCTACAATGAGCAGTTCTTC. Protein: CASSKDRGRIYNEQFF.

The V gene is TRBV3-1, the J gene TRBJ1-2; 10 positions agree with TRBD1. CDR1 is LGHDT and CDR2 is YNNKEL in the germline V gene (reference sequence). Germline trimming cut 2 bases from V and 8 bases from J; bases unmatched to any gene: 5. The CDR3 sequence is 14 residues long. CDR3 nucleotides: TGTGCCAGCAGCCAAACGGACAGGGGGAGAGGCTACACCTTC. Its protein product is CASSQTDRGRGYTF.

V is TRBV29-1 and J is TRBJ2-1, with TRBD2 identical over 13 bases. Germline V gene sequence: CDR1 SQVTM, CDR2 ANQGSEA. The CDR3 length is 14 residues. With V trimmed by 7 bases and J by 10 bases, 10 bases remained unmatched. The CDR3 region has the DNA TGCAGCGGGAGGACTAGCGGGAGTAATGAAGAGCAGTTCTTC. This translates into CSGRTSGSNEEQFF.

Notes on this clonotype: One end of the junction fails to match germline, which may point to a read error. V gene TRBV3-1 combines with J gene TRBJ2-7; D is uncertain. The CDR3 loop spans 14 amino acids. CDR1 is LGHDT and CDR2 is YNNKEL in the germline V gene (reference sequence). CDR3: CTSSPEPISYEQYF. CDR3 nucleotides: TGTACCAGCAGTCCAGAACCGATCTCCTACGAGCAGTACTTC.

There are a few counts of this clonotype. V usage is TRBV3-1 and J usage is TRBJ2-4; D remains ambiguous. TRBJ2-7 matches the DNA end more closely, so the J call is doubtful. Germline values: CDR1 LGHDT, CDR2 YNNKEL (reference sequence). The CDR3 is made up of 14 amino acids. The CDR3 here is CASSQYGFSYEQYF. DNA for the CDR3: TGTGCCAGCAGCCAATACGGGTTCTCCTACGAGCAGTACTTC.

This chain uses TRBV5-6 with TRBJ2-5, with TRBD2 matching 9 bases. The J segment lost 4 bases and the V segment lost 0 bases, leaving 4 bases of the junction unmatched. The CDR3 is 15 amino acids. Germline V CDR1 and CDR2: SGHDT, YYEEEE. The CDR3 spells CASSLAREGRETQYF. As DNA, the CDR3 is TGTGCCAGCAGCTTGGCGCGGGAGGGCCGAGAGACCCAGTACTTC.

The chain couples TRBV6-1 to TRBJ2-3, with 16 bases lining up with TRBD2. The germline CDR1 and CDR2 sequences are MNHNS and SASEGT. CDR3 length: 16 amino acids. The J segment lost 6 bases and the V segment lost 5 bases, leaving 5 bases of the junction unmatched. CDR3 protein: CASSHRGLAGGDTQYF. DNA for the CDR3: TGTGCCAGCAGTCACCGGGGACTAGCGGGGGGGGATACGCAGTATTTT.

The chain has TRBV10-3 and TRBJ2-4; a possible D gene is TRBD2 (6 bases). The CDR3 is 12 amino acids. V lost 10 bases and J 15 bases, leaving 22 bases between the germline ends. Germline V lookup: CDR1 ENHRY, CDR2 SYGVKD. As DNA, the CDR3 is TGTGCCAGCACCGGCGGGGCCTACGAGCTGTACTTC. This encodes CASTGGAYELYF.

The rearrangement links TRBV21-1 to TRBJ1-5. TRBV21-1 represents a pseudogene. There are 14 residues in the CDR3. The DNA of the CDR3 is TGTGCCAGCAGGACAGGGTTTGGCAATCAGCCCCAGCATTTT. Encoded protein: CASRTGFGNQPQHF.

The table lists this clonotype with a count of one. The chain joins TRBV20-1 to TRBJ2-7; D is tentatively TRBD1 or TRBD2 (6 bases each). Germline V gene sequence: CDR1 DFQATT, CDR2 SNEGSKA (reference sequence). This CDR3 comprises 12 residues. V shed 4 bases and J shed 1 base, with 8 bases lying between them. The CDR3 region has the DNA TGCAGTGCTAAGGGGGGATCCTACGAGCAGTACTTC. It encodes CSAKGGSYEQYF.

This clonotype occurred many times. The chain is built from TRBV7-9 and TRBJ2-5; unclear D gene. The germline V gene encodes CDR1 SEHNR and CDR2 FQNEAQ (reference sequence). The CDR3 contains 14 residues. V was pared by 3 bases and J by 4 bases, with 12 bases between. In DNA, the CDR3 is TGTGCCAGCAGCTTCCTCGGAGTGGCAGAGACCCAGTACTTC. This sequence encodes CASSFLGVAETQYF.

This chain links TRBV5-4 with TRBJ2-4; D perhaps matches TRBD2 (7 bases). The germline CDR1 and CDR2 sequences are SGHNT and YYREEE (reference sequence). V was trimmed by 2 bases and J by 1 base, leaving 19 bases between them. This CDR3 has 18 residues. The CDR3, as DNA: TGTGCCAGCAGCTTTCGCGGGGGCAAGCGGGATGCCAAAAACATTCAGTACTTC. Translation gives CASSFRGGKRDAKNIQYF.